The TCR beta chain under discussion was sequenced for a study of blood T cell repertoires in COVID-19 (dated by TCRdb to the early 2020s). Describing the broader study: Samples from collaborators originated in the United States, Italy and Spain and spanned both the acute and convalescent phases of COVID-19. The material from the prospective study consisted of cDNA or gDNA derived from T cells, B-cell-depleted T cells, or PBMCs. The dataset comprised deeply sampled blood TCRbeta repertoires from subjects exposed to, actively infected with, or recovered from COVID-19. The repertoires were released in a freely available public database intended as a resource for research on the immune response to SARS-CoV-2. The samples were drawn from the first 160 participants of the ongoing ImmuneRACE study and from roughly 1,300 subjects provided by 6 global collaborators. A de-identified subject ID, COVID-19 status, age in years and sex were almost always included in the sample metadata. HLA class I and class II types, where available, came from metadata supplied by the sample provider rather than from assay-based typing. General study outcomes and caveats: How much clinical and demographic metadata was included differed by source and by participant, and the metadata was provided uncurated.

Each collaborating institution followed its own protocols to collect whole blood in K2EDTA tubes. For TCRbeta analysis, collaborators shipped samples as frozen whole blood, isolated PBMCs, or DNA extracted from either of those sample types. Notes on this clone: The specificity of this receptor is unknown. Base quality data are lacking; no much larger clone is found one base away.

Its CDR3 holds 14 amino acids, cysteine through phenylalanine. The kept DNA is CDR3 alone, 42 bases in frame from the first base. The germline V gene encodes CDR1 LGHDT and CDR2 YNNKEL (reference sequence). V is clipped by 7 bases and J by 4 bases, and the sequence between their germline boundaries is 16 bases long. The immunoSEQ Assay, a bias-controlled multiplex PCR, was used to amplify TCRbeta CDR3 regions from genomic DNA. The original pipeline was this. Within the assay, amplification of reference gene primers was used to estimate how many nucleated cells each sample contained. To quantify the absolute abundance of each unique TCRbeta CDR3 rearrangement, sequence reads were collapsed and filtered. For each sample, productive Simpson clonality was calculated as the square root of Simpson's diversity index across productive rearrangements. The source is immuneACCESS, and TCRdb retained only in-frame sequences with V and J called. Part of the clones is not carried over; for the studies checked, unresolved V genes explain less than half of this, and the remainder is unexplained. V, J and clone size were drawn from that table, and D and trimming were deduced from the DNA. The sample data list roughly 150,000 clones, and 70% to 90% of these were observed just once. 2.4% of the sample belongs to the ten largest clones.

The TCR comes from a woman in her seventies with acute or convalescent COVID-19. Sequencing used peripheral blood. The sequence joins TRBV3-1 (or the pseudogene TRBV3-2) to TRBJ2-5; TRBD1 is a possible D gene, resting on 6 matching bases. Here the CDR3 is given as CASITQGLSETQYF. The nucleotide sequence is TGTGCCAGCATCACACAGGGTTTATCAGAGACCCAGTACTTC.